This is a list of T cell receptor beta chains from one sample in a study of OX40 agonist ivuxolimab in advanced cancers. Measured with immunoSEQ multiplex PCR; TCRdb has only the in-frame clones, and not every one. The top ten clones hold roughly 15% of a sample with roughly 19,000 clones, about two thirds of them seen once. The sample was CD4+ or CD8+ T cells sorted from blood, taken in a trial of the OX40 agonist ivuxolimab. The receptor source for this set is an adult with an advanced solid tumor such as melanoma, head and neck, liver or kidney cancer. The CDR3 runs from the conserved cysteine through the conserved F or W. Fields, in order: V gene, J gene, D gene, clone size, CDR3 DNA, CDR3 protein. D genes are given only for firm matches. Some rows have no size entry. The others give once, few or many, or a class for an expanded clone.

TRBV9	TRBJ2-7	.	.	TGTGCCAGCAGCGCGAGGGTCCGGGACTCCTCCTACGAGCAGTACTTC	CASSARVRDSSYEQYF
TRBV4-2	TRBJ2-1	TRBD2	.	TGTGCCAGCAGCCGACTAGCAAATGAGCAGTTCTTC	CASSRLANEQFF
TRBV5-6	TRBJ2-7	.	.	TGTGCCAGCAGCTTAGGACAAAGCAACGAGCAGTACTTC	CASSLGQSNEQYF
TRBV28	TRBJ1-2	.	.	TGTGCCAGCAGTCCGCAACCCTTGGGACCGATCTATGGCTACACCTTC	CASSPQPLGPIYGYTF
TRBV28	TRBJ2-2	.	.	TGTGCCAGCCGCATGGGAGAAGGATACACCGGGGAGCTGTTTTTT	CASRMGEGYTGELFF
TRBV27	TRBJ2-7	.	.	TGTGCCAGCGGGGGTTTTTCCAGGGCTGCCTACGAGCAGTACTTC	CASGGFSRAAYEQYF
TRBV19	TRBJ1-2	.	.	TGTGCCAGTAGTTTAGACTATGGCTACACCTTC	CASSLDYGYTF
TRBV30	TRBJ2-7	TRBD2	.	TGTGCCTGGATTCCAGACGCGGGACTAGCGGGAGGGCCGGGCGAGCAGTACTTC	CAWIPDAGLAGGPGEQYF
TRBV19	TRBJ2-7	TRBD1	.	TGTGCCAGTAGTATAGTCGGGGACAGCATCTACGAGCAGTACTTC	CASSIVGDSIYEQYF
TRBV2	TRBJ2-2	.	.	TGTGCCACCGAGCCCCTCGCTGCCACCGGGGAGCTGTTTTTT	CATEPLAATGELFF
TRBV7-9	TRBJ2-7	TRBD1	.	TGTGCCAGCAGCTTAGTAGATGGAGGGACAGGCTCCTACGAGCAGTACTTC	CASSLVDGGTGSYEQYF
TRBV10-2	TRBJ1-2	.	.	TGCGCCAGCAGTGAGGGGGGATTCTGGGGCTACACCTTC	CASSEGGFWGYTF
TRBV9	TRBJ2-1	.	.	TGTGCCAGCAGCGTAGCTTCGGGAGCCGCCTACAATGAGCAGTTCTTC	CASSVASGAAYNEQFF
TRBV2	TRBJ1-2	TRBD1	.	TGTGCCAGGAGGACAGGGCTCTATGGTTACACCTTC	CARRTGLYGYTF
TRBV7-9	TRBJ2-5	.	.	TGTGCCAGCAGGGAGGTGGGGGGTCAAGAGACCCAGTACTTC	CASREVGGQETQYF
TRBV27	TRBJ2-7	.	.	TGTGCCAGCAGATCGGGGCAGGGCAGTTCCTACGAGCAGTACTTC	CASRSGQGSSYEQYF
TRBV27	TRBJ2-3	.	.	TGTGCCAGCAGTAGCGGGTGGACAGATACGCAGTATTTT	CASSSGWTDTQYF
TRBV11-2	TRBJ2-7	TRBD2	.	TGTGCCAGCAGCCCCACCCGGGGTAGCGGGAACAACGAGCAGTACTTC	CASSPTRGSGNNEQYF
TRBV4-3	TRBJ2-3	TRBD2	.	TGCGCCAGCAGCCAAGACAGCGGGAGGCAAATAACAGATACGCAGTATTTT	CASSQDSGRQITDTQYF
TRBV7-2	TRBJ1-1	.	.	TGTGCCAGCAGCTTAGTTTTGTTTGAGAACACTGAAGCTTTCTTT	CASSLVLFENTEAFF
TRBV5-8	TRBJ1-1	.	.	TGTGCCAGCAGCTTGGTAAGTGGGGGGAACACTGAAGCTTTCTTT	CASSLVSGGNTEAFF
TRBV10-2	TRBJ1-1	TRBD1	.	TGCGCCAGCAGTGGGGGACAGAGCACTGAAGCTTTCTTT	CASSGGQSTEAFF
TRBV27	TRBJ1-2	TRBD1	few	TGTGCCAGCAGTTTAAAGCCCACCGCAGGACAGGATAACTATGGCTACACCTTC	CASSLKPTAGQDNYGYTF
TRBV5-1	TRBJ2-1	.	.	TGCGCCAGCAGCCCAGGCAATGAGCAGTTCTTC	CASSPGNEQFF
TRBV7-2	TRBJ1-1	.	few	TGTGCCAGCAGCTTAACGGATAACACTGAAGCTTTCTTT	CASSLTDNTEAFF
TRBV7-6	TRBJ1-5	.	.	TGTGCCAGCAGCTTAGGAGGGGGACAACCCCAGCATTTT	CASSLGGGQPQHF
TRBV5-6	TRBJ2-7	TRBD1	.	TGTGCCAGCAGCTTGGGACAGGGCTCCTACGAGCAGTACTTC	CASSLGQGSYEQYF
TRBV19	TRBJ2-7	.	.	TGTGCCAGTACCCCGGGTGGGGCCTACGAGCAGTACTTC	CASTPGGAYEQYF
TRBV5-6	TRBJ2-1	TRBD1	.	TGTGCCAGCAGCTTTGGGACAGGGGGCTATGAGCAGTTCTTC	CASSFGTGGYEQFF
TRBV6-5	TRBJ1-1	.	large	TGTGCCAGCAGTTACGCGCAGAACACTGAAGCTTTCTTT	CASSYAQNTEAFF
TRBV9	TRBJ1-5	.	.	TGTGCCAGCAGCGTAGAGGGACGGCTAAATCAGCCCCAGCATTTT	CASSVEGRLNQPQHF
TRBV11-3	TRBJ2-3	.	.	TGTGCCAGCAGCTTAGTCTCCTTCGGTAGCGGAGGCACAGATACGCAGTATTTT	CASSLVSFGSGGTDTQYF
TRBV28	TRBJ2-7	.	.	TGTGCCAGCAGTGGGGACTACGAGCAGTACTTC	CASSGDYEQYF
TRBV9	TRBJ2-7	.	once	TGTGCCAGCAGCGTAAGTGCAGGGCCCACCTACGAGCAGTACTTC	CASSVSAGPTYEQYF
TRBV6-9	TRBJ2-7	TRBD1	.	TGTGCCAGCAGTCCCTATGAGGGGGCTTACGAGCAGTACTTC	CASSPYEGAYEQYF
TRBV7-2	TRBJ2-5	.	.	TGTGCCAGCAGCTCCGAAGGGGAGCCGGGGAGAGAGACCCAGTACTTC	CASSSEGEPGRETQYF
TRBV6-5	TRBJ1-1	.	.	TGTGCCAGCAGTTACGCGGGAGAGAACACTGAAGCTTTCTTT	CASSYAGENTEAFF